What follows is one T cell receptor beta chain and its context. In this sample, this clonotype turned up many times. It lacks a known antigen. No much larger clonotype is one base removed from it; base qualities were not supplied. The data belong to a study of neurological immune-mediated disorders (dated by TCRdb to between 2019 and 2020). About the study as a whole: Among the roughly 34 multiple sclerosis patients, approximately 30 had relapsing-remitting MS and 3 had secondary progressive MS. Peripheral blood TCR-beta repertoires from HTLV-I-associated myelopathy (HAM/TSP) patients, multiple sclerosis patients and healthy controls were compared by UMI-based sequencing. The approximately 96 TCR-beta libraries covered PBMC samples along with longitudinal samples, technical triplicates, and paired sorted CD4+ and CD8+ T-cell subsets. The cohort was made up of 68 subjects, consisting of roughly 14 HAM/TSP patients, 34 multiple sclerosis patients and 20 healthy controls. Results the study describes overall, beyond this receptor: TCR clonal expansion was greatest in HAM/TSP patients and smallest in MS patients, who ranked below even healthy controls. Across subjects, expanded clones never shared an identical CDR3 amino acid sequence, which suggests that the TCR-beta repertoires in every group were private. No association of the MS cluster with clinical or MRI features was observed, and the need for larger cohorts was stated by the authors. In a phylogenetic analysis, the repertoires of 18 out of 34 MS patients fell into a single cluster of related CDR3 sequences, pointing to a possible signature at the repertoire level.

cDNA synthesis used template-switch 5'RACE with a primer carrying a 10-nucleotide random unique molecular identifier tagging each TCR transcript. Every sequencing run yielded over 160 million TCR-beta sequences covering 15-18 subjects. Total RNA was extracted with the RNeasy kit. The KAPA Real-time Library Amplification kit was used to amplify TCR-beta VDJ regions with primers targeting the TCR constant region and the 5'RACE anchor. A first PCR added sample indexes and Illumina adaptors, and a second PCR then raised library yield. After Ampure bead purification, the roughly 650 bp TCR product was size-selected on a 2% E-gel SizeSelection system. Before pooling, library quality was checked on a Bioanalyzer, concentration was measured with Qubit, and libraries were quantified with the Kapa Library Quantification kit. An Illumina HiSeq 2500 was used to sequence the libraries paired-end at 2 x 150 bp. To increase sequence diversity, roughly 23-30% phiX was spiked into each library pool. Per the authors' processing: Quality-filtered reads were processed with the UMI-based MiGEC pipeline, and over 90% of raw TCR sequences were removed by the MiGEC pipeline during error correction. IMGT germline references were used for aligning VDJ genes, and each clonotype was defined as a unique CDR3 amino acid sequence together with its V-J genes. Clonal expansion, Shannon diversity, and CDR3 relatedness (CalcPairwiseDistances, ClusterSamples) were evaluated with VDJtools, and phylogenetic trees were built with CLCbio workbench. A clone was classed as expanded if it had 8 or more unique UMIs, a cutoff based on coefficient-of-variation modelling across technical triplicates. TCRdb reprocessing: public reads trimmed at Q25 with fastp, clones called with MiXCR, in-frame beta chains kept. Identical CDR3 proteins give one entry, which carries the most common genes and DNA. The V and J calls reflect TCRdb's pipeline rather than the authors' work. Counted in this sample were about 65,000 distinct CDR3 sequences; around 4% of them appeared once. The ten largest account for about 2.4% of the sample.

Unsorted PBMC libraries were generated from 2 million PBMCs stored in RNAlater at -80 °C until RNA extraction. Multiple sclerosis patients were enrolled in a US clinical protocol evaluating disease progression by magnetic resonance imaging. Peripheral blood underwent Ficoll-Hypaque density gradient centrifugation to isolate PBMCs, which were then cryopreserved in liquid nitrogen. Trimming removed 5 bases from V and 5 bases from J; the gene matches leave 14 bases unexplained. CDR1 and CDR2 were assigned from the germline V gene as MNHEY and SVGEGT. There are 16 amino acids in the CDR3, from cysteine to phenylalanine inclusive. Of the read, only the CDR3 DNA is kept; its 48 bases are in frame from base 1.

The chain is assembled from TRBV6-2 or TRBV6-3 and TRBJ2-5, with 7 bases aligning to TRBD2. The specimen sequenced was PBMCs. The origin of this receptor is a man aged 50 to 59 with multiple sclerosis. The nucleotide sequence is TGTGCCAGCAGTGAGCTACGGGACTACGGGACGGAGACCCAGTACTTC. Translated, it reads CASSELRDYGTETQYF.